The 17 T cell receptor beta chains below come from one sample, sequenced in a study of T-cell reconstitution after alpha-beta-depleted transplantation in children. A TCRbeta library incorporating unique molecular identifiers was prepared. TCRdb called the PCR reads again in MiXCR, with one record for every CDR3 protein. This repertoire shows some 550,000 distinct CDR3 sequences, around 18% found once; its top ten account for about 3.1%. Specimen: PBMCs from the stem cell graft donor, collected from the stem cell graft. Every receptor here comes from a human donor who donated a stem cell graft to a child with acute lymphoblastic leukemia.

This clonotype was seen repeatedly, ten times or more. The chain uses TRBV5-1 and TRBJ2-5, with a tentative D call TRBD2 (5 bases). Germline V gene data show CDR1 as SGHRS and CDR2 as YFSETQ. This CDR3 has 15 amino acids. The ends were cut back, 3 bases at V and 3 bases at J, with 15 bases in the middle. CDR3 coding DNA: TGCGCCAGCAGCTGGCCTGGAGCCGGGGAAGAGACCCAGTACTTC. Encoded protein: CASSWPGAGEETQYF.

V gene TRBV12-3 or TRBV12-4 combines with J gene TRBJ1-4, with a tentative D call TRBD1 (6 bases). Trimming removed 7 bases from V and 8 bases from J, with 17 bases in between. The CDR3 covers 14 residues. The CDR3 here is CASTEGGAGEKLFF. CDR3 nucleotides: TGTGCCAGCACCGAGGGGGGGGCAGGGGAAAAACTGTTTTTT.

The chain links TRBV12-3 or TRBV12-4 to TRBJ2-5, with 7 bases lining up with TRBD1. This CDR3 region has 15 residues. V shed 1 base, J shed 5 bases, and the junction held 7 bases outside the gene matches. The CDR3 sequence is CASSLVRGREETQYF. The CDR3 DNA reads TGTGCCAGCAGTTTAGTGAGGGGGCGAGAGGAGACCCAGTACTTC.

This clonotype was observed a few times. The junction departs from the called germline gene at one end, perhaps through a read error. The chain employs TRBV11-2 and TRBJ2-1, with D possibly TRBD2 on 5 matching bases. Germline V CDR1 and CDR2: SGHAT, FQNNGV. This CDR3 contains 15 residues. The CDR3 loop is CASSSLSVLSNVQFF. The CDR3 DNA reads TGTGCCAGCAGCTCTCTTAGCGTTCTTAGTAATGTGCAGTTCTTC.

On this clonotype itself: One end of the junction varies from germline; a read error may be responsible. The chain joins TRBV20-1 to TRBJ2-7; TRBD2 is a possible D gene (5 bases). CDR3 size: 15 residues. Germline assignment: CDR1 DFQATT and CDR2 SNEGSKA (reference sequence). The CDR3 bases are TGCTGTGCTAGAGATCTCGCCGGGGTCCCCTACGAGCAGTACTTC. Translated: CCARDLAGVPYEQYF.

The chain links TRBV18 to TRBJ1-5, with D perhaps matching TRBD1 (6 bases). The V and J ends lost 2 bases and 2 bases respectively, with 16 bases between them. Germline lookup yields CDR1 KGHSH and CDR2 LQKENI. The CDR3 loop spans 17 amino acids. In DNA form, the CDR3 reads TGTGCCAGCTCACCAAACACCGGGGGCGTAGGCAATCAGCCCCAGCATTTT. This codes for CASSPNTGGVGNQPQHF.

V is TRBV20-1 and J is TRBJ2-7; D is ambiguous. V shed 1 base and J shed 3 bases, with 10 bases lying between them. The CDR3 covers 13 residues. In germline, CDR1 is DFQATT, CDR2 SNEGSKA (reference sequence). CDR3: CSARVNNYYEQYF. In DNA form, the CDR3 reads TGCAGTGCTAGAGTCAACAACTACTACGAGCAGTACTTC.

This clonotype appeared a few times. This chain links TRBV12-3 or TRBV12-4 with TRBJ2-5; the match to TRBD2 covers 8 bases. With 5 bases clipped from V and 5 bases from J, the junction kept 10 bases outside the gene matches. The CDR3 has 15 amino acids. This chain's CDR3 is CASSAPGGPRETQYF. The CDR3 coding sequence is TGTGCCAGCAGTGCGCCGGGAGGGCCTCGGGAGACCCAGTACTTC.

This clonotype was detected only a few times. The rearrangement links TRBV3-1 to TRBJ2-6; the match to TRBD1 covers 8 bases. The CDR3 has 18 residues. The trim removed 7 bases at V and 0 bases at J, leaving 11 bases unmatched. Germline CDR1 LGHDT, CDR2 YNNKEL (reference sequence). DNA for the CDR3: TGTGCCAGCACCGGACAGGGAGTCATCAGCTCTGGGGCCAACGTCCTGACTTTC. Protein: CASTGQGVISSGANVLTF.

This clonotype appeared a few times. The chain recombines TRBV5-1 with TRBJ2-4; D gene ambiguous. The CDR3 is made up of 11 amino acids. Germline assignment: CDR1 SGHRS and CDR2 YFSETQ. V was cut by 0 bases and J by 15 bases, with 10 bases left in between. The CDR3 here is CASSLEGTRYF. The CDR3 DNA reads TGCGCCAGCAGCTTGGAAGGTACCCGGTACTTC. The full variable domain, in which reference TRBV5-1 and TRBJ2-4 provide the parts outside the CDR3, is KAGVTQTPRYLIKTRGQQVTLSCSPISGHRSVSWYQQTPGQGLQFLFEYFSETQRNKGNFPGRFSGRQFSNSRSEMNVSTLELGDSALYLCASSLEGTRYFGAGTRLSVL.

This clonotype was recorded a few times. V is TRBV27 and J is TRBJ2-3, with 7 bases lining up with TRBD2. Trimming took 5 bases from V and 3 from J; bases not matched to a gene: 8. The germline CDR1 and CDR2 sequences are MNHEY and SMNVEV (reference sequence). The CDR3 spans 15 residues. As DNA, the CDR3 is TGTGCCAGCAGTAAAGCGGGGTCGTTAACAGATACGCAGTATTTT. Translating it yields CASSKAGSLTDTQYF.

V gene TRBV29-1 combines with J gene TRBJ1-1; D not certain. The CDR3 covers 14 residues. The V gene's germline CDR1 is SQVTM and CDR2 ANQGSEA. With 4 bases removed from V and 0 bases from J, the gap between germline ends came to 12 bases. CDR3 nucleotide sequence: TGCAGCGTTGGAGGGAAGAACATGAACACTGAAGCTTTCTTT. Translated, it gives CSVGGKNMNTEAFF. The full variable domain, in which reference TRBV29-1 and TRBJ1-1 provide the parts outside the CDR3, is SAVISQKPSRDICQRGTSLTIQCQVDSQVTMMFWYRQQPGQSLTLIATANQGSEATYESGFVIDKFPISRPNLTFSTLTVSNMSPEDSSIYLCSVGGKNMNTEAFFGQGTRLTVV.

This clonotype was counted only a few times. The chain is built from TRBV5-1 and TRBJ1-2, with TRBD1 matching over 9 bases. This CDR3 comprises 13 residues. CDR1 is SGHRS and CDR2 is YFSETQ in the germline V gene. After removal of 0 bases from V and 9 bases from J, the junction contained 3 bases not matched to a gene. For the CDR3, the DNA is TGCGCCAGCAGCTTGGGGGGGACAGGGAGCTACACCTTC. Protein product: CASSLGGTGSYTF.

This sequence joins TRBV4-2 and TRBJ2-7; no reliable D call. The CDR3 totals 15 residues. Germline V gene lookup returns CDR1 LGHNA and CDR2 YNFKEQ. V gave up 1 base and J gave up 3 bases, with 13 bases separating them. The CDR3 sequence is CASSQVTEPIYEQYF. CDR3 sequence (DNA): TGTGCCAGCAGCCAAGTAACGGAACCGATCTACGAGCAGTACTTC.

In this sample, this clonotype turned up a few times. This CDR3 is CASSFGTGSNSPLHF. CDR3 in DNA: TGTGCCAGCAGTTTCGGGACAGGGAGCAATTCACCCCTCCACTTT. V and J are TRBV27 and TRBJ1-6; 9 bases map to TRBD1. Germline V gene sequence: CDR1 MNHEY, CDR2 SMNVEV (reference sequence). The J segment lost 7 bases and the V segment lost 3 bases, leaving 4 bases of the junction unmatched. The CDR3 is made up of 15 amino acids.

This chain connects TRBV27 to TRBJ2-7; D gene uncertain. The germline CDR1 and CDR2 sequences are MNHEY and SMNVEV (reference sequence). V was trimmed by 2 bases and J by 5 bases, leaving 16 bases between them. This CDR3 spans 15 amino acids. DNA for the CDR3: TGTGCCAGCAGTTTAAGATCTAGTGTCGGCCACGAGCAGTACTTC. It yields the protein CASSLRSSVGHEQYF.

This clonotype was counted only a few times. The rearrangement uses TRBV20-1 and TRBJ1-1; D is possibly TRBD1 (6 bases). From germline, CDR1 is DFQATT and CDR2 SNEGSKA (reference sequence). The CDR3 loop spans 15 amino acids. V was clipped by 0 bases and J by 0 bases, with 11 bases between them. CDR3 amino acids: CSARDLTGMNTEAFF. DNA of the CDR3: TGCAGTGCTAGAGACCTAACAGGGATGAACACTGAAGCTTTCTTT.